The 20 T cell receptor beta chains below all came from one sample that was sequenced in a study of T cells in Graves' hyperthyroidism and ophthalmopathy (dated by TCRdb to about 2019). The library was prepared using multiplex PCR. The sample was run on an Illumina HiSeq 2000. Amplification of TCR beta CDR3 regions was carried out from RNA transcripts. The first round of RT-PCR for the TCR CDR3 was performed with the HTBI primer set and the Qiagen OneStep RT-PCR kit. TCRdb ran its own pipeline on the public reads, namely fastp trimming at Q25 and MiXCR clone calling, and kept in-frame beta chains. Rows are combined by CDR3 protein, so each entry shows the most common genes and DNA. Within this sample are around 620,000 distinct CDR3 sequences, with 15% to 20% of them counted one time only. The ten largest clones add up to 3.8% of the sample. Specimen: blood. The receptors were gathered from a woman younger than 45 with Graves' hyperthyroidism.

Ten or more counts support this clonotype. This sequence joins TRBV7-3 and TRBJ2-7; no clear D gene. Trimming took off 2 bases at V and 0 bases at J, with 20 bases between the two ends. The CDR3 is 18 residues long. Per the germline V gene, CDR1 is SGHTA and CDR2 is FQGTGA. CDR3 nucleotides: TGTGCCAGCAGCTTATTAATGCCCGTCGGGCGCAGCTCCTACGAGCAGTACTTC. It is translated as CASSLLMPVGRSSYEQYF.

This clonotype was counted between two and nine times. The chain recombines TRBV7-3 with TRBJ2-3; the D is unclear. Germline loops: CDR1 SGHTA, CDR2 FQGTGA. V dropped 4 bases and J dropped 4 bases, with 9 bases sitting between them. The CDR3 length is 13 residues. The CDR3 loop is CASSSVGADTQYF. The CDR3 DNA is TGTGCCAGCAGCTCCGTAGGCGCAGATACGCAGTATTTT.

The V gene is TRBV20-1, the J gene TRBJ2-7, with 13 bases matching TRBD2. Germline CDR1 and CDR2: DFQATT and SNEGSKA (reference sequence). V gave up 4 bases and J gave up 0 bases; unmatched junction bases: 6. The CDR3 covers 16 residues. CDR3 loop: CSAIGTSGTTSYEQYF. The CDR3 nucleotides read TGCAGTGCTATCGGGACTAGCGGGACCACCTCCTACGAGCAGTACTTC.

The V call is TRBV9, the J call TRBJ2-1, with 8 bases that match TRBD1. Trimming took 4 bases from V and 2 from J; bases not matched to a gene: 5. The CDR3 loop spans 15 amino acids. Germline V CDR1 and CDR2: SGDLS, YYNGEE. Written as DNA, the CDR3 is TGTGCCAGCAGCTCTAGGACAGGGACCTACAATGAGCAGTTCTTC. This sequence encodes CASSSRTGTYNEQFF.

CDR3 loop: CASSSRQGGNTIYF. CDR3 DNA: TGTGCCAGCAGCTCCAGACAGGGCGGAAACACCATATATTTT. This chain links TRBV7-2 with TRBJ1-3; 7 bases map to TRBD1. The CDR3 is 14 residues long. J lost 4 bases, V lost 4 bases, and 4 bases had no gene match. Germline V CDR1 and CDR2: SGHTA, FQGNSA.

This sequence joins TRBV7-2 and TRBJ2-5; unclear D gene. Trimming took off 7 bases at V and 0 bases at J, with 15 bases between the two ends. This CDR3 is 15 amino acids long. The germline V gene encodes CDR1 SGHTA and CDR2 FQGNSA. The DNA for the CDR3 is TGTGCCAGCACGGCGCCTCAAGATTACCAAGAGACCCAGTACTTC. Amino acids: CASTAPQDYQETQYF.

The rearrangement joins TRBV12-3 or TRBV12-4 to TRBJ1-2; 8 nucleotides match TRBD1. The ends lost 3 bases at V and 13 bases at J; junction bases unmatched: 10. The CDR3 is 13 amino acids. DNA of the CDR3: TGTGCCAGCAGTTTTACAGGGGGGTCGTCAGTCACCTTC. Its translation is CASSFTGGSSVTF.

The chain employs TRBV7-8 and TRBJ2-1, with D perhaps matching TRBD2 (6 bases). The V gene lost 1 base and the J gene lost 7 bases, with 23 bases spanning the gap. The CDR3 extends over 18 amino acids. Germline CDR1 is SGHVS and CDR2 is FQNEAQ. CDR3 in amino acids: CASSLGRSGFEILNEQFF. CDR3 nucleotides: TGTGCCAGCAGCTTAGGGCGAAGCGGGTTCGAGATTCTAAATGAGCAGTTCTTC.

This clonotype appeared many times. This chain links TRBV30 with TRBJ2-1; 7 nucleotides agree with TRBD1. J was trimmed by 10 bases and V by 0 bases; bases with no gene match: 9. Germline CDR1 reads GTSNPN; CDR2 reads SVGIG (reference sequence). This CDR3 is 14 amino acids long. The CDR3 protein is CAWSVRLGGREQFF. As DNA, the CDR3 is TGTGCCTGGAGTGTGCGTTTAGGGGGCCGGGAGCAGTTCTTC.

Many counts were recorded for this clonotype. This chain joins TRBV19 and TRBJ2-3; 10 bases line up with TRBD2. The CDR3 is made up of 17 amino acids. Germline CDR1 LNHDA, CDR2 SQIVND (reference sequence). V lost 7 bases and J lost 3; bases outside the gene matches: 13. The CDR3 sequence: CASKAASGRGETDTQYF. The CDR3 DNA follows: TGTGCCAGTAAGGCGGCTAGCGGGAGAGGGGAAACAGATACGCAGTATTTT.

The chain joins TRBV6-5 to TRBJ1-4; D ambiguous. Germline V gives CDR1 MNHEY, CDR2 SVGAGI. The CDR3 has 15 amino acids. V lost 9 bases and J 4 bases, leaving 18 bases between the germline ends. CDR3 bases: TGTGCCAGTCAGGTTACAAGGGAGTATAATGAAAAACTGTTTTTT. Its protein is CASQVTREYNEKLFF.

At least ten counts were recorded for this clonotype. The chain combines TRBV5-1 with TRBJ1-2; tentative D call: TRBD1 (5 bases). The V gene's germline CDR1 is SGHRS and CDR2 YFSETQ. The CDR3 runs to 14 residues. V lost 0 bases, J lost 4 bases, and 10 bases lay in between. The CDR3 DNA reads TGCGCCAGCAGCTTGGGACAGAACTTCTATGGCTACACCTTC. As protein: CASSLGQNFYGYTF.

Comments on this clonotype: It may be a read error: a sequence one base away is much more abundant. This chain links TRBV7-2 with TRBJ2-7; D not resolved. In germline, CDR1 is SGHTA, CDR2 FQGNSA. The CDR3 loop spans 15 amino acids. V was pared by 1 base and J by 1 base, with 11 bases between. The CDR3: CASSLGLGMSYEQYF. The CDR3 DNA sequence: TGTGCCAGCAGCTTAGGTCTGGGTATGTCCTACGAGCAGTACTTC.

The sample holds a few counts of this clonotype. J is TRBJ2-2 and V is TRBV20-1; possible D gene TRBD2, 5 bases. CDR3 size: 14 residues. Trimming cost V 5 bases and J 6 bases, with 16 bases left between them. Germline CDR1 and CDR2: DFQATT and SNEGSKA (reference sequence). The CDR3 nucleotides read TGCAGTGCTCGGTCTTCCGGAGGTTCCGGGGAGCTGTTTTTT. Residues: CSARSSGGSGELFF.

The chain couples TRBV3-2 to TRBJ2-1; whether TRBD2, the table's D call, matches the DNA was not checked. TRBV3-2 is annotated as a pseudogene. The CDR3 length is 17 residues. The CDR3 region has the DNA TGTGCCAGCACCCCCGAAGAAAGGGAGGGGTTCTACAATGAGCAGTTCTTC. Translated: CASTPEEREGFYNEQFF.

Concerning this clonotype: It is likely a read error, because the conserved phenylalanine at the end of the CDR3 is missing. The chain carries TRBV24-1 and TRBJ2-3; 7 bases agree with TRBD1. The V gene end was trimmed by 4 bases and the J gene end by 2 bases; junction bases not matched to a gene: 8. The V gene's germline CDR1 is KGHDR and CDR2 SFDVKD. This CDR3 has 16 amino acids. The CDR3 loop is CATSDSGTAPTDTQYL. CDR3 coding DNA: TGTGCCACCAGTGACTCCGGGACAGCCCCCACAGATACGCAGTATCTT.

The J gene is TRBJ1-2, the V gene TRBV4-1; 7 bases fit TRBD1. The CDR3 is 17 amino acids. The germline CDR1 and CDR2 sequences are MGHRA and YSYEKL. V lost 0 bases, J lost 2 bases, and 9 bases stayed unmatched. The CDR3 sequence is CASSQDMGQLQNYGYTF. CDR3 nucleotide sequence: TGCGCCAGCAGCCAAGATATGGGACAGCTACAGAACTATGGCTACACCTTC.

The chain's CDR3 is CASSVSGRVGNEQFF. The CDR3 bases are TGTGCCAGCAGTGTTAGCGGGAGGGTAGGCAATGAGCAGTTCTTC. V gene TRBV12-3 or TRBV12-4 combines with J gene TRBJ2-1; 11 bases match TRBD2. The CDR3 sequence is 15 residues long. V dropped 5 bases and J dropped 6; count of bases not matched to a gene: 6.

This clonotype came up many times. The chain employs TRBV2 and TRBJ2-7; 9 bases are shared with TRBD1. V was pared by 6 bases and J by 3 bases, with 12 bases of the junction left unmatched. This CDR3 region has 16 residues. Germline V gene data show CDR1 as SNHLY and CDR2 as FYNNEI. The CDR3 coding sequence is TGTGCCAGCAGGGGAGGACAGGGGCTAGCGGACTACGAGCAGTACTTC. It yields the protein CASRGGQGLADYEQYF.

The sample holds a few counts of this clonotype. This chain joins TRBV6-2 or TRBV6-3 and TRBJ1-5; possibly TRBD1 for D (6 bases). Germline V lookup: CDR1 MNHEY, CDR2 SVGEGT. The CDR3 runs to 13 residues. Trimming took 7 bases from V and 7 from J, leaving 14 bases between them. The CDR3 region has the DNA TGTGCCAGCACCCCAAGGGGGATGCAGCCCCAGCATTTT. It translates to CASTPRGMQPQHF.